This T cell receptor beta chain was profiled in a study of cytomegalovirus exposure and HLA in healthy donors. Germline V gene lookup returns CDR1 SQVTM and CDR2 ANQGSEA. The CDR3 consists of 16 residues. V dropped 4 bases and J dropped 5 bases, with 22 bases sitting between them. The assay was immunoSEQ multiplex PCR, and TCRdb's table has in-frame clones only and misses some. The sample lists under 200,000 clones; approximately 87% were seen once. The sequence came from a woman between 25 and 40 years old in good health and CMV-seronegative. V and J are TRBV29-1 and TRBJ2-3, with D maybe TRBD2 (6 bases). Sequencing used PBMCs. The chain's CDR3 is CSVGRWGVEAGDTQYF. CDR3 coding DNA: TGCAGCGTTGGGCGGTGGGGGGTCGAAGCGGGAGATACGCAGTATTTT.